There are many counts of the clone carrying this T cell receptor beta chain. Its antigen is undetermined. As the method for making TCR beta libraries, quantitative 5'-RACE with molecular barcodes was used. Each CDR3 protein gets one entry after TCRdb re-called the 5' RACE reads with MiXCR. The top ten clones hold 5.1% of a sample with about 92,000 distinct CDR3 sequences, around 9.4% of them seen once. The sample originates from a study of CD8 T cells in ankylosing spondylitis. Study-wide points: It was reported that disease-linked clones were significantly enriched in matched ankylosing spondylitis synovial fluid. Earlier work had already found some motif variants in reactive arthritis synovial fluid and blood.

The CDR3 contains 16 residues. The trim removed 3 bases at V and 4 bases at J, leaving 6 bases unmatched. Germline-derived CDR1 and CDR2 are MGHDK and SYGVNS. This TCR was recovered from a male donor with ankylosing spondylitis or in good health (not recorded which). The chain carries TRBV25-1 and TRBJ2-5; 12 bases match TRBD2. Sequencing input: blood, either unsorted or a sorted T cell fraction (not recorded which). Written as DNA, the CDR3 is TGTGCCAGCAGTGATCTGGCTAGCGGGGGGGGAGAGACCCAGTACTTC. It yields the protein CASSDLASGGGETQYF.